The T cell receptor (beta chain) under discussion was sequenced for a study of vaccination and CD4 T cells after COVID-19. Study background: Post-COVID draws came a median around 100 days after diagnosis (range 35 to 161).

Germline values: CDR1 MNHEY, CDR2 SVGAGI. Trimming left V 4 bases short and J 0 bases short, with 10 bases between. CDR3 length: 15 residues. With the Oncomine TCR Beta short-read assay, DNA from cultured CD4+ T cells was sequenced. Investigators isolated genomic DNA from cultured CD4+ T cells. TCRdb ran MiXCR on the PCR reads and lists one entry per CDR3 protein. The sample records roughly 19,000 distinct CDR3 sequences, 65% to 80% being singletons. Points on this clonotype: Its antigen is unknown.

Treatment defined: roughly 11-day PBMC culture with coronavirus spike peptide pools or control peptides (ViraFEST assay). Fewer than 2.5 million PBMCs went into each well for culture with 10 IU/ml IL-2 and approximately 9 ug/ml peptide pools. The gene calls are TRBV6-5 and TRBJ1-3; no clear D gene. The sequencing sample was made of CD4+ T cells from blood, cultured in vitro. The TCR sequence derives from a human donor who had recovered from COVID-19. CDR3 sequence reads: CASSFSMYSGNTIYF. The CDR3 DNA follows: TGTGCCAGCAGTTTCAGTATGTACTCTGGAAACACCATATATTTT.